What follows are 32 T cell receptor beta chains derived from one specimen sequenced in a study of blood T cell repertoires in COVID-19. The protocol was immunoSEQ multiplex PCR, while the TCRdb copy is restricted to in-frame clones and leaves out a portion. This sample yields roughly 220,000 clones, of which around 85% are seen a single time; about 1.3% belongs to the top ten. The sequencing sample was made of PBMCs or T cells enriched from blood (not recorded which). These receptor sequences come from a middle-aged woman with acute COVID-19.

The chain has TRBV10-1 and TRBJ2-1, with D unresolved. Germline V gene sequence: CDR1 WNHNN, CDR2 SYGVQD (reference sequence). Trimming left V 4 bases short and J 7 bases short, with 8 bases between. The CDR3 consists of 12 residues. The CDR3 sequence is CASSGHSNEQFF. CDR3 sequence (DNA): TGCGCCAGCAGTGGGCATTCGAATGAGCAGTTCTTC.

The chain employs TRBV2 and TRBJ1-2; D is unclear. V dropped 6 bases and J dropped 7 bases, with 12 bases sitting between them. This CDR3 has 12 residues. Germline CDR1 is SNHLY and CDR2 is FYNNEI. CDR3 region: CASRQARGGYTF. The CDR3 DNA sequence: TGTGCCAGCAGGCAGGCCCGTGGTGGCTACACCTTC.

This clone came up once. The rearrangement uses TRBV5-1 and TRBJ2-5; 13 positions agree with TRBD2. Germline lookup yields CDR1 SGHRS and CDR2 YFSETQ. With V trimmed by 5 bases and J by 0 bases, 4 bases remained unmatched. There are 16 residues in the CDR3. CDR3 sequence: CASRGGLAGNQETQYF. The CDR3 DNA reads as TGCGCCAGCAGAGGGGGACTAGCGGGAAACCAAGAGACCCAGTACTTC. Full variable domain (missing parts from reference TRBV5-1 and TRBJ2-5): KAGVTQTPRYLIKTRGQQVTLSCSPISGHRSVSWYQQTPGQGLQFLFEYFSETQRNKGNFPGRFSGRQFSNSRSEMNVSTLELGDSALYLCASRGGLAGNQETQYFGPGTRLLVL.

The DNA of the CDR3 is TGTGCCAGCAGCCAGTCCGGGGGATCGTGGACTGAAGCTTTCTTT. Its translation: CASSQSGGSWTEAFF. The chain has TRBV3-1 (or the pseudogene TRBV3-2) and TRBJ1-1; possibly TRBD1 for D (5 bases). Germline V gene data show CDR1 as LGHDT and CDR2 as YNNKEL (reference sequence). V was trimmed by 3 bases and J by 5 bases, leaving 16 bases between them. The CDR3 covers 15 residues.

J is TRBJ1-2 and V is TRBV4-3; weak D call: TRBD1 (5 bases). V lost 3 bases to trimming and J lost 8 bases, with 16 bases between them. CDR1 LGHNA and CDR2 YSLEER come from the germline V gene. The CDR3 runs 14 residues. CDR3 DNA: TGCGCCAGCAGCCATTCGACAGCATCAGGCGGCTACACCTTC. Its translation: CASSHSTASGGYTF.

This clone was recorded only once. The chain is built from TRBV4-1 and TRBJ2-2; D perhaps matches TRBD2 (6 bases). Germline values: CDR1 MGHRA, CDR2 YSYEKL. This CDR3 is 15 amino acids long. V lost 4 bases and J 2 bases, leaving 11 bases between the germline ends. In nucleotides, the CDR3 is TGCGCCAGCAGCCTCGGGACTCCCAACACCGGGGAGCTGTTTTTT. Its protein is CASSLGTPNTGELFF.

Only a few counts were recorded for this clone. The chain has TRBV3-1 (or the pseudogene TRBV3-2) and TRBJ2-7; TRBD2 matches 13 bases. V lost 4 bases and J lost 7; bases outside the gene matches: 7. There are 15 residues in the CDR3. The germline V gene encodes CDR1 LGHDT and CDR2 YNNKEL (reference sequence). The CDR3: CASSRTSGSIGEQYF. In DNA form, the CDR3 reads TGTGCCAGCAGCCGGACTAGCGGGAGTATCGGGGAGCAGTACTTC.

The gene calls are TRBV6-2 or TRBV6-3 and TRBJ1-5; TRBD1 matches at 9 bases. CDR3 size: 16 residues. The V segment lost 2 bases and the J segment 6 bases; nucleotides outside the gene matches: 8. The V gene's germline CDR1 is MNHEY and CDR2 SVGEGT. The CDR3 DNA is TGTGCCAGCAGTTACGCGGACAGGGGCCGGGGTCAGCCCCAGCATTTT. Amino acids: CASSYADRGRGQPQHF.

This sequence joins TRBV6-5 and TRBJ2-1, with 7 bases identical to TRBD2. V dropped 2 bases and J dropped 3; count of bases not matched to a gene: 4. The CDR3 length is 15 residues. Per germline, CDR1 MNHEY and CDR2 SVGAGI. CDR3 loop: CASSYAGALYNEQFF. For the CDR3, the DNA is TGTGCCAGCAGTTACGCGGGAGCGCTCTACAATGAGCAGTTCTTC.

About this clone: One end of the junction does not line up with germline, which may come from a read error. The chain combines TRBV4-1 with TRBJ1-5, with 7 bases matching TRBD1. CDR1 is MGHRA, CDR2 YSYEKL, per germline. This CDR3 has 13 residues. In DNA, the CDR3 is TGCGCCAGCAGCCAAGATCAAAATAAGGGACAGAAATTT. It specifies CASSQDQNKGQKF.

This chain uses TRBV6-2 or TRBV6-3 with TRBJ1-1; no firm D call. The germline gives CDR1 MNHEY, CDR2 SVGEGT. V lost 4 bases and J lost 3, with 9 bases in between. The CDR3 is 13 residues long. The CDR3 DNA reads as TGTGCCAGCAGTTCCTCGAGGGACACTGAAGCTTTCTTT. It specifies CASSSSRDTEAFF.

The chain combines TRBV29-1 with TRBJ2-5; D unclear. Per the germline V gene, CDR1 is SQVTM and CDR2 is ANQGSEA. The ends were cut back, 4 bases at V and 4 bases at J, with 16 bases in the middle. The CDR3 runs 14 residues. The CDR3 DNA follows: TGCAGCGTTGGAGTTTCCGTTAATTCAGAGACCCAGTACTTC. Its translation: CSVGVSVNSETQYF.

The rearrangement links TRBV18 to TRBJ1-3; D is undetermined. The V gene lost 3 bases and the J gene lost 0 bases, with 6 bases spanning the gap. CDR3 length: 14 residues. From germline, CDR1 is KGHSH and CDR2 LQKENI. The DNA of the CDR3 is TGTGCCAGCTCACCCGGGATCTCTGGAAACACCATATATTTT. Its translation is CASSPGISGNTIYF.

V usage is TRBV5-1 and J usage is TRBJ2-3; 7 nucleotides match TRBD1. V was pared by 0 bases and J by 6 bases, with 7 bases of the junction left unmatched. Germline V CDR1 and CDR2: SGHRS, YFSETQ. The CDR3 totals 15 residues. The CDR3 DNA is TGCGCCAGCAGCTTGGTACAGGGGTCGTCGGATACGCAGTATTTT. This sequence encodes CASSLVQGSSDTQYF.

The chain is built from TRBV2 and TRBJ1-4, with a weak D call TRBD1 (6 bases). Looked up from germline, CDR1 is SNHLY and CDR2 is FYNNEI. This CDR3 has 14 amino acids. V was clipped by 5 bases and J by 4 bases, with 11 bases between them. Here the CDR3 reads CASSWTDINEKLFF. The CDR3 DNA is TGTGCCAGCAGTTGGACAGATATTAATGAAAAACTGTTTTTT.

Only a few counts were recorded for this clone. The chain couples TRBV7-2 to TRBJ2-7; possibly TRBD1 for D (5 bases). Germline V gene sequence: CDR1 SGHTA, CDR2 FQGNSA. This CDR3 contains 15 residues. V was shortened by 4 bases and J by 2 bases, with 15 bases between the two germline ends. CDR3 nucleotides: TGTGCCAGCAGCTCCCAGGGCGGACGAACCTACGAGCAGTACTTC. The encoded protein is CASSSQGGRTYEQYF. Using reference TRBV7-2 and TRBJ2-7 for the parts outside the CDR3, the full variable domain is GAGVSQSPSNKVTEKGKDVELRCDPISGHTALYWYRQSLGQGLEFLIYFQGNSAPDKSGLPSDRFSAERTGGSVSTLTIQRTQQEDSAVYLCASSSQGGRTYEQYFGPGTRLTVT.

In its sample, this clone was seen once. CDR3 in DNA: TGTGCCAGCTCACTAGATTTCGCTAACTATGGCTACACCTTC. Protein sequence: CASSLDFANYGYTF. The rearrangement joins TRBV18 to TRBJ1-2; D call uncertain. Germline V gene lookup returns CDR1 KGHSH and CDR2 LQKENI. The CDR3 runs 14 residues. Trimming shortened V by 4 bases and J by 0 bases, and 9 bases separated the two germline ends.

This chain connects TRBV9 to TRBJ1-4; possibly TRBD1 for D (5 bases). The CDR3 runs 14 residues. The V gene lost 0 bases and the J gene lost 5 bases, with 8 bases spanning the gap. Germline assignment: CDR1 SGDLS and CDR2 YYNGEE. CDR3 residues: CASSVGSGNEKLFF. CDR3 nucleotide sequence: TGTGCCAGCAGCGTAGGGTCAGGGAATGAAAAACTGTTTTTT. Complete variable domain (other parts from reference TRBV9 and TRBJ1-4): DSGVTQTPKHLITATGQRVTLRCSPRSGDLSVYWYQQSLDQGLQFLIQYYNGEERAKGNILERFSAQQFPDLHSELNLSSLELGDSALYFCASSVGSGNEKLFFGSGTQLSVL.

The V call is TRBV4-1, the J call TRBJ2-7; 10 nucleotides match TRBD2. V shed 3 bases, J shed 3 bases, and the junction held 8 bases outside the gene matches. The germline V gene has CDR1 MGHRA and CDR2 YSYEKL. This CDR3 is 16 amino acids long. The DNA of the CDR3 is TGCGCCAGCAGCCAGGCTGGACTAGCGGCCATCTACGAGCAGTACTTC. It yields the protein CASSQAGLAAIYEQYF.

The chain couples TRBV27 to TRBJ2-2; D gene unclear. This CDR3 is built from 13 residues. Deletions cut 4 bases from V and 2 bases from J, with 5 bases between. Germline CDR1 reads MNHEY; CDR2 reads SMNVEV (reference sequence). This CDR3 is CASSSFNTGELFF. CDR3 in DNA: TGTGCCAGCAGTTCTTTTAACACCGGGGAGCTGTTTTTT.

In this sample, this clone turned up a few times. This sequence joins TRBV5-5 and TRBJ1-4; 7 bases line up with TRBD1. Germline V gene data show CDR1 as SGHKS and CDR2 as YYEKEE (reference sequence). The CDR3 has 16 amino acids. V shed 4 bases, J shed 8 bases, and the junction held 14 bases outside the gene matches. The CDR3 protein is CASSLSMTGRREKLFF. CDR3 nucleotide sequence: TGTGCCAGCAGCCTGAGCATGACAGGGAGGAGAGAAAAACTGTTTTTT.

The count of this clone is one. The CDR3: CASSVDRGEKLFF. The CDR3 DNA is TGTGCCAGCAGCGTCGACAGGGGGGAAAAACTGTTTTTT. The rearrangement joins TRBV9 to TRBJ1-4; TRBD1 matches at 9 bases. This CDR3 is built from 13 residues. V gave up 2 bases and J gave up 8 bases; unmatched junction bases: 1. Germline-derived CDR1 and CDR2 are SGDLS and YYNGEE.

The rearrangement uses TRBV5-8 and TRBJ2-5; TRBD1 agrees at 7 bases. The CDR3 sequence is 14 residues long. With 4 bases clipped from V and 4 bases from J, the junction kept 7 bases outside the gene matches. Germline V lookup: CDR1 SGHTS, CDR2 YDEGEE. The CDR3 reads CASSREDRPETQYF. CDR3 nucleotides: TGTGCCAGCAGCAGAGAGGACAGGCCAGAGACCCAGTACTTC. Complete variable domain (other parts from reference TRBV5-8 and TRBJ2-5): EAGVTQSPTHLIKTRGQQATLRCSPISGHTSVYWYQQALGLGLQFLLWYDEGEERNRGNFPPRFSGRQFPNYSSELNVNALELEDSALYLCASSREDRPETQYFGPGTRLLVL.

The V call is TRBV5-5, the J call TRBJ1-4, with D perhaps matching TRBD1 (5 bases). The CDR3 totals 14 residues. The V gene's germline CDR1 is SGHKS and CDR2 YYEKEE (reference sequence). Trimming pared 0 bases from V and 9 bases from J, leaving 12 bases between. The CDR3 coding sequence is TGTGCCAGCAGCTTGGGGGGCTTAATGAAAAAACTGTTTTTT. Its translation is CASSLGGLMKKLFF. Full variable domain (outside the CDR3, taken from reference TRBV5-5 and TRBJ1-4): DAGVTQSPTHLIKTRGQQVTLRCSPISGHKSVSWYQQVLGQGPQFIFQYYEKEERGRGNFPDRFSARQFPNYSSELNVNALLLGDSALYLCASSLGGLMKKLFFGSGTQLSVL.

The chain links TRBV9 to TRBJ2-2, with 12 bases matching TRBD2. From germline, CDR1 is SGDLS and CDR2 YYNGEE. This CDR3 is built from 16 residues. V lost 0 bases to trimming and J lost 3 bases; unmatched junction nucleotides: 0. CDR3 protein: CASSVASGRDTGELFF. In DNA, the CDR3 is TGTGCCAGCAGCGTAGCTAGCGGGAGGGACACCGGGGAGCTGTTTTTT.

This clone showed up just once. J is TRBJ1-5 and V is TRBV18; 8 positions match TRBD1. The CDR3 extends over 15 amino acids. Trimming took 2 bases from V and 10 from J; bases not matched to a gene: 10. Germline-derived CDR1 and CDR2 are KGHSH and LQKENI. The CDR3 nucleotides are TGTGCCAGCTCACCAGGAGACAGGGGTATACACCCCCAGCATTTT. This encodes CASSPGDRGIHPQHF.

CDR3 in amino acids: CASTAQGPLGHGYTF. The CDR3 nucleotides are TGTGCCAGTACCGCCCAGGGGCCCTTAGGCCATGGCTACACCTTC. This chain links TRBV19 with TRBJ1-2; a possible D gene is TRBD1 (6 bases). This CDR3 contains 15 residues. The germline gives CDR1 LNHDA, CDR2 SQIVND (reference sequence). With 7 bases removed from V and 6 bases from J, the gap between germline ends came to 21 bases.

V is TRBV2 and J is TRBJ1-2, with a possible D match to TRBD1 (5 bases). This CDR3 is built from 14 residues. Germline V CDR1 and CDR2: SNHLY, FYNNEI. V was shortened by 3 bases and J by 5 bases, with 13 bases between the two germline ends. The CDR3 loop reads CASSEEAGRYGYTF. The CDR3 nucleotides are TGTGCCAGCAGTGAGGAAGCAGGGAGGTATGGCTACACCTTC.

The chain recombines TRBV3-1 (or the pseudogene TRBV3-2) with TRBJ1-5; 7 bases are shared with TRBD1. V trimming: 1 base; J trimming: 7 bases; junction bases outside the gene matches: 4. There are 14 residues in the CDR3. Germline loops: CDR1 LGHDT, CDR2 YNNKEL (reference sequence). The CDR3 region is CASSQGQGGQPQHF. In DNA, the CDR3 is TGTGCCAGCAGCCAAGGACAGGGTGGGCAGCCCCAGCATTTT.

This rearrangement joins TRBV6-1 to TRBJ2-4; possible D gene TRBD1, 5 bases. This CDR3 has 15 residues. Trimming cost V 3 bases and J 2 bases, with 11 bases left between them. Germline V gives CDR1 MNHNS, CDR2 SASEGT. CDR3 bases: TGTGCCAGCAGTGAGCCCTCAGGGTCCAAAAACATTCAGTACTTC. This translates into CASSEPSGSKNIQYF.

The rearrangement uses TRBV4-2 and TRBJ2-2, with 8 bases that match TRBD2. The CDR3 is 15 residues long. V gave up 4 bases and J gave up 3 bases; unmatched junction bases: 4. Germline values: CDR1 LGHNA, CDR2 YNFKEQ. CDR3 residues: CASSRGLVDTGELFF. In nucleotides, the CDR3 is TGTGCCAGCAGCCGGGGACTAGTCGACACCGGGGAGCTGTTTTTT.

The chain carries TRBV10-2 and TRBJ1-1, with TRBD1 as a possible D gene (5 bases). This CDR3 has 13 residues. V was shortened by 9 bases and J by 1 base, with 12 bases between the two germline ends. Germline V lookup: CDR1 WSHSY, CDR2 SAAADI. This CDR3 reads CASTLQANTEAFF. CDR3 bases: TGCGCCAGTACACTACAGGCGAACACTGAAGCTTTCTTT.